A selection of T cell receptor beta chains follows, all from one sample in a study of T cells in Graves' hyperthyroidism and ophthalmopathy. In TCRdb, the multiplex PCR reads were re-called with MiXCR into one record per CDR3 protein. The sample lists 400,000 or so distinct CDR3 sequences; nearly 15% were seen once. Sequenced input: blood. The receptor source for this set is a woman in her fifties or sixties with Graves' ophthalmopathy. The CDR3 runs from the conserved cysteine through the conserved F or W. A D gene is named only where the DNA matches it firmly. The listing skips clone size in some rows; elsewhere it reads once, few, many or a size class.

V gene	J gene	D gene	clone size	CDR3 DNA	CDR3 protein
TRBV28	TRBJ2-5	TRBD2	many	TGTGCCAGCAGTTTGGGACTAGCGGGACGAGAGACCCAGTACTTC	CASSLGLAGRETQYF
TRBV2	TRBJ2-7	TRBD2	many	TGTGCCAGCAGTGGACTAGCGGGAGCTTACGAGCAGTACTTC	CASSGLAGAYEQYF
TRBV10-2	TRBJ2-7	NA	NA	TGCGCCAGCACGGGTTACTTCTACGAGCAGTACTTC	CASTGYFYEQYF
TRBV20-1	TRBJ2-1	TRBD2	many	TGCAGTGCCCTTACGGGATTAGCGGGACGTCCCTACAATGAGCAGTTCTTC	CSALTGLAGRPYNEQFF
TRBV5-1	TRBJ1-2	TRBD1	many	TGCGCCAGCAGCTTGGACAGGGGGCAGGGCGGCTACACCTTC	CASSLDRGQGGYTF
TRBV24-1	TRBJ2-5	TRBD1	many	TGTGCCACCAGGGGGGACAGAGAAGAGACCCAGTACTTC	CATRGDREETQYF
TRBV11-2	TRBJ2-1	TRBD2	many	TGTGCCAGCAGCTCGAAAACTAGCGGGGGAGGGAATGAGCAGTTCTTC	CASSSKTSGGGNEQFF
TRBV20-1	TRBJ1-5	TRBD1	NA	TGCAGTGCTATTGGGACAGTCAATCAGCCCCAGCATTTT	CSAIGTVNQPQHF
TRBV18	TRBJ2-2	TRBD2	NA	TGTGCCAGCTCAAGGACTAGCGTGAACACCGGGGAGCTGTTTTTT	CASSRTSVNTGELFF
TRBV20-1	TRBJ2-7	TRBD2	NA	TGCAGTGCTGCCCATAGCGGGAGGCACTCCTACGAGCAGTACTTC	CSAAHSGRHSYEQYF
TRBV2	TRBJ2-2	TRBD1	NA	TGTGCCAACCGACAGGGGGCCGGGGAGCTGTTTTTT	CANRQGAGELFF
TRBV7-9	TRBJ1-6	NA	few	TGTGCCAGCACCACTTCAACTGGCCTTCCCCTCCACTTT	CASTTSTGLPLHF
TRBV3-1	TRBJ1-4	NA	many	TGTGCCAGCAGGAGGACGCTCACAACTAATGAAAAACTGTTTTTT	CASRRTLTTNEKLFF
TRBV20-1	TRBJ2-5	NA	NA	TGCAGTGCTGGTTACGGGACCCAGTACTTC	CSAGYGTQYF
TRBV30	TRBJ1-1	NA	many	TGTGCCTGGAGCGGGGACCAACAGCCAGCTTTCTTT	CAWSGDQQPAFF
TRBV6-1	TRBJ2-3	NA	NA	TGTGCCAGCATGGGGAGAATGGGGAGGACAGATACGCAGTATTTT	CASMGRMGRTDTQYF